A selection of T cell receptor beta chains follows, all from one sample in a study of graft-versus-host responses after intestinal transplantation. No antigen has been identified for these receptors. Profiled with immunoSEQ multiplex PCR; TCRdb holds only in-frame clones, not every one. The top ten hold approximately 0.4% of the sample, which has around 64,000 clones, 90% to 95% seen once. Material: unstimulated CD4+ T cells sorted from spleen or lymph node cells, obtained before transplant. Receptor source: a human donor who was the organ donor for an intestinal transplant. The CDR3 runs from the conserved cysteine through the conserved F or W. D genes are given only for firm matches. Only some rows state a clone size, as once, few, many or a class for expanded clones.

D,size,J,V,DNA,CDR3
-,-,TRBJ2-7,TRBV5-4,TGTGCCAGCAGCCCGAAGTGGGGTGGAGAGCAGTACTTC,CASSPKWGGEQYF
-,-,TRBJ1-3,TRBV18,TGTGCCAGCTCACCACTTTCAAGTCGAATGCTGGGTGGAAACACCATATATTTT,CASSPLSSRMLGGNTIYF
TRBD1,-,TRBJ1-1,TRBV18,TGTGCCAGCTCACCCAGGGACAGGTCCAACACTGAAGCTTTCTTT,CASSPRDRSNTEAFF
-,-,TRBJ2-5,TRBV20-1,TGCAGTGCTCCAGGGAGAGAGACCCAGTACTTC,CSAPGRETQYF
-,-,TRBJ1-2,TRBV6-5,TGTGCCAGCAGTTACTCGAGGGGACGGGCTAACTATGGCTACACCTTC,CASSYSRGRANYGYTF
TRBD1,-,TRBJ2-3,TRBV5-6,TGTGCCAGCAGCCCCCTACACCACAGGGGGCGCACAGATACGCAGTATTTT,CASSPLHHRGRTDTQYF
TRBD1,-,TRBJ1-4,TRBV9,TGTGCCAGCAGCGTCGGGACAGGGGGACCGTATGAAAAACTGTTTTTT,CASSVGTGGPYEKLFF
-,-,TRBJ2-6,TRBV28,TGTGCCAGCAGTTTAGCGGGGAGCTCTGGGGCCAACGTCCTGACTTTC,CASSLAGSSGANVLTF
-,once,TRBJ1-1,TRBV5-1,TGCGCCAGCAGCTTGGGTGTGGGGATTGATTTCACTGAAGCTTTCTTT,CASSLGVGIDFTEAFF
-,-,TRBJ1-4,TRBV29-1,TGCAGCGTTGGGGACCCTAATGAAAAACTGTTTTTT,CSVGDPNEKLFF
-,-,TRBJ1-2,TRBV5-8,TGTGCCAGCAGCTTGGCCTTGGGGAGAGCTAACTATGGCTACACCTTC,CASSLALGRANYGYTF
TRBD1,-,TRBJ1-5,TRBV7-9,TGTGCCAGCAGCTTAGCGGGACAGCACAATCAGCCCCAGCATTTT,CASSLAGQHNQPQHF
-,-,TRBJ2-5,TRBV4-2,TGTGCCAGCAGCCAAGTTACGCCCGGTGAGACCCAGTACTTC,CASSQVTPGETQYF
TRBD1,-,TRBJ1-2,TRBV5-1,TGCGCCAGCAGCTTCGGACAGGGTGGCTACACCTTC,CASSFGQGGYTF
-,-,TRBJ2-3,TRBV6-6,TGTGCCAGCAGTTATCGTGATACAAGCACAGATACGCAGTATTTT,CASSYRDTSTDTQYF
TRBD2,-,TRBJ2-2,TRBV7-8,TGTGCCAGCAGCTTAGTCCCCTGGACTAGCGGGGACCGCACCGGGGAGCTGTTTTTT,CASSLVPWTSGDRTGELFF
-,-,TRBJ2-3,TRBV5-1,TGCGCCAGCAAGGTGGTATGGCAGTCCTGGGATACGCAGTATTTT,CASKVVWQSWDTQYF
-,-,TRBJ2-3,TRBV5-5,TGTGCCAGCAACCTGGCCGGCAGGCGCACAGATACGCAGTATTTT,CASNLAGRRTDTQYF
-,few,TRBJ1-5,TRBV10-3,TGTGCCATCAGTGAGTCTCGGGAGCCCCAGCATTTT,CAISESREPQHF
TRBD1,once,TRBJ2-7,TRBV5-1,TGCGCCAGCAGCTTGGGGGACAGGGGGAGCAACGAGCAGTACTTC,CASSLGDRGSNEQYF
-,-,TRBJ2-2,TRBV2,TGTGCCAGTTTCCTACGGGAGCCCGGGGAGCTGTTTTTT,CASFLREPGELFF
-,-,TRBJ2-5,TRBV7-6,TGTGCCAGCAGCTTAGCCGCTAGCTCCCAAGAGACCCAGTACTTC,CASSLAASSQETQYF
TRBD1,-,TRBJ2-7,TRBV5-4,TGTGCCAGCAGACGGGACAGCCAGCTCTCCTACGAGCAGTACTTC,CASRRDSQLSYEQYF
-,-,TRBJ1-4,TRBV29-1,TGCAGCGTTGGGACCGAAGAAAAACTGTTTTTT,CSVGTEEKLFF
TRBD1,-,TRBJ2-1,TRBV4-1,TGCGCCAGCAGCCAAGGACAGGGCAAAACCACCAATGAGCAGTTCTTC,CASSQGQGKTTNEQFF
-,-,TRBJ1-2,TRBV2,TGTGCCAGCACCAAGGAGGTTCCTTATGGCTACACCTTC,CASTKEVPYGYTF
-,once,TRBJ2-7,TRBV19,TGTGCCAGTAAGTCCGGACAGTCCCCTGGCTACGAGCAGTACTTC,CASKSGQSPGYEQYF
-,-,TRBJ2-3,TRBV5-4,TGTGCCAGCAGCTTGGAGGGACTCGGAACAGATACGCAGTATTTT,CASSLEGLGTDTQYF
TRBD2,once,TRBJ2-5,TRBV5-1,TGCGCCAGCAGCAAGACTAGCGGGGGGGCCGGGGAGACCCAGTACTTC,CASSKTSGGAGETQYF
-,-,TRBJ2-7,TRBV2,TGTGCCAGCATAGTTTCGCGATCCTACGAGCAGTACTTC,CASIVSRSYEQYF
-,-,TRBJ2-3,TRBV7-8,-,CASGGQRGASVSDTQYF
-,-,TRBJ2-7,TRBV5-1,TGCGCCAGCAGCGCCCCGGGTCGTTATTACGAGCAGTACTTC,CASSAPGRYYEQYF